These T cell receptor beta chains were read from a single sample in a study of blood T cell repertoires in COVID-19. Clones were sequenced by immunoSEQ multiplex PCR, and TCRdb holds only the in-frame ones, with some missing. The sample gives 200,000 to 300,000 clones, 87% of which show up once; 2% to 2.5% is in the top ten. Material for sequencing was peripheral blood. The source of these receptors is a woman aged 45 to 65 with acute or convalescent COVID-19. The CDR3 runs from the conserved cysteine through the conserved F or W. Each record gives: CDR3 protein, CDR3 DNA, V gene, clone size, D gene, J gene. A D gene is named only where the DNA matches it firmly. Rows give clone size only sometimes, using once, few, many, or a class for an expanded clone.

CDR3 protein: CASSLVSSGFYEQYF; CDR3 DNA: TGTGCCAGCAGCTTAGTGTCTAGCGGTTTCTACGAGCAGTACTTC; V gene: TRBV7-2; clone size: NA; D gene: TRBD2; J gene: TRBJ2-7
CDR3 protein: CASSQGEGGAGEDTQYF; CDR3 DNA: TGTGCCAGCAGCCAGGGGGAAGGCGGGGCGGGGGAAGATACGCAGTATTTT; V gene: TRBV4-2; clone size: NA; D gene: TRBD2; J gene: TRBJ2-3
CDR3 protein: CASSFGLAGGEQFF; CDR3 DNA: TGTGCCAGCAGCTTCGGACTAGCGGGAGGTGAGCAGTTCTTC; V gene: TRBV7-3; clone size: NA; D gene: TRBD2; J gene: TRBJ2-1
CDR3 protein: CASSIVGSLNQPQHF; CDR3 DNA: TGTGCCAGTAGTATAGTCGGTTCGCTAAATCAGCCCCAGCATTTT; V gene: TRBV19; clone size: NA; D gene: NA; J gene: TRBJ1-5
CDR3 protein: CASSQGPDQETQYF; CDR3 DNA: TGTGCCAGCAGCCAGGGGCCGGACCAAGAGACCCAGTACTTC; V gene: TRBV7-8; clone size: few; D gene: NA; J gene: TRBJ2-5
CDR3 protein: CATAQGRSNQPQHF; CDR3 DNA: TGTGCCACCGCACAGGGAAGGAGCAATCAGCCCCAGCATTTT; V gene: TRBV24-1; clone size: few; D gene: NA; J gene: TRBJ1-5
CDR3 protein: CASSDGQGGSPLHF; CDR3 DNA: TGTGCCAGCAGCGACGGACAGGGGGGTTCACCCCTCCACTTT; V gene: TRBV9; clone size: NA; D gene: TRBD1; J gene: TRBJ1-6
CDR3 protein: CASSVAGGRGDTQYF; CDR3 DNA: TGTGCCAGCAGCGTAGCCGGGGGGAGGGGAGATACGCAGTATTTT; V gene: TRBV9; clone size: NA; D gene: TRBD2; J gene: TRBJ2-3
CDR3 protein: CASSLKPGNRGEKLFF; CDR3 DNA: TGTGCCAGCAGCCTCAAACCCGGAAATAGGGGGGAAAAACTGTTTTTT; V gene: TRBV3-1/TRBV3-2; clone size: NA; D gene: NA; J gene: TRBJ1-4
CDR3 protein: CASSTGPEGGYNSPLHF; CDR3 DNA: TGTGCCAGCTCCACAGGGCCGGAGGGAGGGTATAATTCACCCCTCCACTTT; V gene: TRBV9; clone size: few; D gene: NA; J gene: TRBJ1-6
CDR3 protein: CASSQDFLAGGNEKLFF; CDR3 DNA: TGCGCCAGCAGCCAAGATTTCCTTGCCGGGGGTAATGAAAAACTGTTTTTT; V gene: TRBV4-3; clone size: few; D gene: NA; J gene: TRBJ1-4
CDR3 protein: CASSVNRAEAFF; CDR3 DNA: TGCGCCAGCAGCGTAAACAGGGCTGAAGCTTTCTTT; V gene: TRBV5-1; clone size: few; D gene: NA; J gene: TRBJ1-1
CDR3 protein: CASSVGPGAGGLETQYF; CDR3 DNA: TGTGCCAGCAGCGTGGGACCAGGGGCGGGAGGGTTGGAGACCCAGTACTTC; V gene: TRBV9; clone size: NA; D gene: TRBD2; J gene: TRBJ2-5
CDR3 protein: CASRKRREYEQYF; CDR3 DNA: TGTGCCAGCAGGAAAAGGCGGGAGTACGAGCAGTACTTC; V gene: TRBV6-5; clone size: NA; D gene: TRBD2; J gene: TRBJ2-7
CDR3 protein: CASSPLQGAMTNTEAFF; CDR3 DNA: TGTGCCAGCTCACCACTTCAGGGGGCTATGACGAACACTGAAGCTTTCTTT; V gene: TRBV18; clone size: NA; D gene: TRBD1; J gene: TRBJ1-1